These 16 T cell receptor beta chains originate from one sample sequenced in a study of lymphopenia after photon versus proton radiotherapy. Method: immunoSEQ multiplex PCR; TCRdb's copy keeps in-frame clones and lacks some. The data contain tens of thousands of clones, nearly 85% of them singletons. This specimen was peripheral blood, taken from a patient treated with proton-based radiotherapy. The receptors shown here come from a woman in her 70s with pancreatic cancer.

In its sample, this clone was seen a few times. For the CDR3, the DNA is TGTGCCAGCAGCCGGACTAGCGGTTACGGTGAGCAGTTCTTC. Its protein is CASSRTSGYGEQFF. The chain carries TRBV7-2 and TRBJ2-1, with 10 bases that match TRBD2. Trimming took 5 bases from V and 9 from J; bases not matched to a gene: 7. Per germline, CDR1 SGHTA and CDR2 FQGNSA. This CDR3 spans 14 amino acids.

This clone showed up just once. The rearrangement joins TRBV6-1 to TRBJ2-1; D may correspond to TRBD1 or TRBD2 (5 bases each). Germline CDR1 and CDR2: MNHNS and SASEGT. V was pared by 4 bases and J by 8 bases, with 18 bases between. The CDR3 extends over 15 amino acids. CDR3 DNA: TGTGCCAGCAGTGTCCGGGACCTACTGGGCGATGAGCAGTTCTTC. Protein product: CASSVRDLLGDEQFF.

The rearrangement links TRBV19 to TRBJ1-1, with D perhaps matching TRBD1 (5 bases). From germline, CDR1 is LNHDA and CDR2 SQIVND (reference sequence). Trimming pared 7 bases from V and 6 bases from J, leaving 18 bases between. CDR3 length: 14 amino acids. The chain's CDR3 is CASISFGGNPEAFF. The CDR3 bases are TGTGCCAGTATTTCTTTTGGGGGAAACCCTGAAGCTTTCTTT.

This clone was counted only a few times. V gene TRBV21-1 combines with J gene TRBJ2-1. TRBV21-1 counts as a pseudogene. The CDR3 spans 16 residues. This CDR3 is CASSKFSRDGYNEQFF. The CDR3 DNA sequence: TGTGCCAGCAGCAAATTCTCCCGGGACGGTTACAATGAGCAGTTCTTC.

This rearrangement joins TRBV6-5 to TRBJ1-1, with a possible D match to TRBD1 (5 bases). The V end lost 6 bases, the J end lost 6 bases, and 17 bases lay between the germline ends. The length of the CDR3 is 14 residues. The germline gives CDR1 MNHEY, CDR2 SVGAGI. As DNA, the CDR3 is TGTGCCAGCAGGGAAGGGACCTCGGGATCTGAAGCTTTCTTT. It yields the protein CASREGTSGSEAFF.

The CDR3 protein is CSFRTGENEQYF. CDR3 sequence (DNA): TGCAGCTTTCGGACAGGGGAGAACGAGCAGTACTTC. The rearrangement links TRBV29-1 to TRBJ2-7; 9 bases match TRBD1. CDR1 and CDR2 from the germline V gene are SQVTM and ANQGSEA. The length of the CDR3 is 12 residues. J lost 5 bases, V lost 8 bases, and 7 bases had no gene match.

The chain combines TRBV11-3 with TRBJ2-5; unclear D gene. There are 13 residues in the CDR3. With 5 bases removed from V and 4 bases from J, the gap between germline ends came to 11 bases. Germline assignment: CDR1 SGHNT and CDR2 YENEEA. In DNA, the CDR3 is TGTGCCAGCAGCCCCCGACTGCTAGAGACCCAGTACTTC. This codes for CASSPRLLETQYF.

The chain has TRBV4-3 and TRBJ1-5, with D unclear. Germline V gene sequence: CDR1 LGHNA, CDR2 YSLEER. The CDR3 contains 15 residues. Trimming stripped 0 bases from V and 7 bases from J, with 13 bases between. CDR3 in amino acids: CASSQDLGGSQPQHF. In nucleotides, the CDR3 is TGCGCCAGCAGCCAAGATCTGGGCGGCAGCCAGCCCCAGCATTTT.

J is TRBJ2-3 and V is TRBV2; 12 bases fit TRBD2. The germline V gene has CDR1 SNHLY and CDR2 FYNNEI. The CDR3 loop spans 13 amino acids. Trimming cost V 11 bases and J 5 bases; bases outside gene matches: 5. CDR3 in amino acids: CALTSGSEDTQYF. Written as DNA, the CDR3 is TGTGCCTTGACTAGCGGGAGTGAAGATACGCAGTATTTT.

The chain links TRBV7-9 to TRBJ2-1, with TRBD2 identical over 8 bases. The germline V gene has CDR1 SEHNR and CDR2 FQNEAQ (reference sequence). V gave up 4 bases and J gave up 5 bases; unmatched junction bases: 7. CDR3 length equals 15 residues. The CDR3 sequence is CASSSPGTRDNEQFF. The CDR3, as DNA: TGTGCCAGCAGCTCACCCGGGACTAGGGACAATGAGCAGTTCTTC.

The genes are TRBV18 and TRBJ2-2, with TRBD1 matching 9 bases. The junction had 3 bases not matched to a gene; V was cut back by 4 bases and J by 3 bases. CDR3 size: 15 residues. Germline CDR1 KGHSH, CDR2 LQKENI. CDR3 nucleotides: TGTGCCAGCTCACAGGGACAGGGCGACACCGGGGAGCTGTTTTTT. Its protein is CASSQGQGDTGELFF.

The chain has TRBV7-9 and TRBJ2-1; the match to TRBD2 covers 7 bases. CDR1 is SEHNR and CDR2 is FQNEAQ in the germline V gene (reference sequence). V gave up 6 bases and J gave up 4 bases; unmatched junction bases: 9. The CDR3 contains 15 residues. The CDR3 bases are TGTGCCAGCAGAGAATCGCTAGCGGAGTACAATGAGCAGTTCTTC. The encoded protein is CASRESLAEYNEQFF.

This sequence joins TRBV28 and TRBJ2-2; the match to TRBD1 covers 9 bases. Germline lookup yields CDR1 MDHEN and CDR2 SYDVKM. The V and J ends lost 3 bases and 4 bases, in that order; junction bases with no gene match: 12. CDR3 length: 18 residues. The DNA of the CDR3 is TGTGCCAGCAGTTTGAGCACAGGGGGCTCCCGCGGCACCGGGGAGCTGTTTTTT. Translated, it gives CASSLSTGGSRGTGELFF.

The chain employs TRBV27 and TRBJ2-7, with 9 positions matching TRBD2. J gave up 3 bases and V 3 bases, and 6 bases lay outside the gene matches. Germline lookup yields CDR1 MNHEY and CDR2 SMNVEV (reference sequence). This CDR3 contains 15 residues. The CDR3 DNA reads TGTGCCAGCAGTTTCAGACTAGCGGACCTCTACGAGCAGTACTTC. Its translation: CASSFRLADLYEQYF.

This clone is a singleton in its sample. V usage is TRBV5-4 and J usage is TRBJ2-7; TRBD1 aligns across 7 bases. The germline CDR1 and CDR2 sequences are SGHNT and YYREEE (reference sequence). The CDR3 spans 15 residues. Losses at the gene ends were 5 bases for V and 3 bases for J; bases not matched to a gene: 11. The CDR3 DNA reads TGTGCCAGCAGTCTACAGGGGTCTGTGAGCTACGAGCAGTACTTC. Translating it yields CASSLQGSVSYEQYF.

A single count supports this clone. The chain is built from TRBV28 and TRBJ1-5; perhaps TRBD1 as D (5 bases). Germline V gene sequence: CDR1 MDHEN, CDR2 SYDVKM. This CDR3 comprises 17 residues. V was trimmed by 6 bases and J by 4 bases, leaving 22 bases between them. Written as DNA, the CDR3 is TGTGCCAGCAGAAAACGAACCCCGGGACGGCTTAATCAGCCCCAGCATTTT. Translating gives CASRKRTPGRLNQPQHF.